Sequencing of this TCR beta chain was carried out in a study of blood T cell repertoires in COVID-19. About the study: Nucleic acid was either cDNA or gDNA, and it came from T cells, B-cell-depleted T cells, or PBMCs.

Source study methods: Amplification from reference gene primers served as the basis for estimated nucleated cell counts. TCRdb's copy holds only in-frame clones and misses some; the assay was immunoSEQ multiplex PCR. V, J and clone size derive from that table, while D and trimming were established from the DNA sequence. The sample includes under 450,000 clones, 75% to 90% seen only once; the top ten take roughly 1.4%. V lost 3 bases and J lost 3, with 6 bases in between. There are 13 residues in the CDR3. Germline CDR1 and CDR2: SGHRS and YFSETQ. Seattle enrolled patients during active infection and tracked them longitudinally. This clone turned up a few times.

The receptor was isolated from a woman aged 40 to 50 with COVID-19, enrolled during active disease. Sequencing was performed on peripheral blood. The chain joins TRBV5-1 to TRBJ2-2; D is possibly TRBD2 (6 bases). The CDR3 DNA reads TGCGCCAGCAGCTCGGGGGACACCGGGGAGCTGTTTTTT. It codes for CASSSGDTGELFF.